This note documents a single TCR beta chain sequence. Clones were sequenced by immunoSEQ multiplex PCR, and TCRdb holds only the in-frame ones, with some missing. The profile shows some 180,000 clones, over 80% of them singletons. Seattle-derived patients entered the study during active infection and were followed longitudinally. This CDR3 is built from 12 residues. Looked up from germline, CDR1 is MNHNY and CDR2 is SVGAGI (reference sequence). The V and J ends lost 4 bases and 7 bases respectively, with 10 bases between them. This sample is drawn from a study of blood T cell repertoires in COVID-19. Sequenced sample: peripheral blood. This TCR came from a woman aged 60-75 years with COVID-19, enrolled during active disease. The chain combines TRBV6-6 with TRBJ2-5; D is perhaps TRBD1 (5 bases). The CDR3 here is CASSFNRGTQYF. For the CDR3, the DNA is TGTGCCAGCAGTTTCAATAGGGGGACCCAGTACTTC.